The T cell receptor (beta chain) under discussion was sequenced for a study of patients and donors after allogeneic stem cell transplantation. The CDR3 is 13 amino acids. Trimming shortened V by 2 bases and J by 9 bases, and 11 bases separated the two germline ends. Germline assignment: CDR1 ENHRY and CDR2 SYGVKD. This clonotype was seen a handful of times. TCRdb re-called the RT-PCR reads through MiXCR, storing one row per CDR3 protein. Of 400,000 to 500,000 distinct CDR3 sequences in the sample, roughly 17% were seen once. This chain links TRBV10-3 with TRBJ2-1; D gene uncertain. Sequencing was performed on blood, either unsorted or a sorted T cell fraction (not recorded which). The receptor's source is a human donor who was either an allogeneic HSCT recipient or a stem cell or donor lymphocyte infusion donor (not recorded which). It is not recorded whose cells these are; they may come from a transplant donor. The CDR3: CAISEGRVGEQFF. The CDR3, as DNA: TGTGCCATCAGTGAGGGTCGCGTGGGTGAGCAGTTCTTC.